A selection of T cell receptor beta chains follows, all from one sample in a study of T-cell reconstitution after alpha-beta-depleted transplantation in children. One entry per CDR3 protein, called by TCRdb with MiXCR from the PCR reads. Found here are 100,000 or so distinct CDR3 sequences, under 7% of them singletons; the top ten hold 5.5% to 7%. Sample: PBMCs, mostly from graft donor cells, taken 60 days after TCRalphabeta/CD19-depleted stem cell transplant. These receptors all come from a female patient younger than 10 who had a stem cell transplant for Fanconi anemia, so the T cells may come from the graft donor. The CDR3 runs from the conserved cysteine through the conserved F or W.

v_call cdr3_aa
TRBV20-1 CSARDSRGVGQPQHF
TRBV12-3/TRBV12-4 CASRTGLYNSPLHF
TRBV12-3/TRBV12-4 CASGQGFTDTQYF
TRBV3-1 CASSRREKFYEQYF
TRBV9 CASSVGLAGTDTQYF
TRBV4-2 CASSQDRGDRGETQYF
TRBV28 CASSFEAGGVNYGYTF
TRBV12-3/TRBV12-4 CASRSSGSPPYEQYF
TRBV10-3 CAISRKRDRSQGEQFF
TRBV6-5 CASSYRLDTEAFF
TRBV6-2/TRBV6-3 CASSYSGGARDTQYF
TRBV6-5 CASSRTGTGEGSPLHF
TRBV30 CASEVPSGSHEQFF
TRBV7-2 CASSSPIAGGGTDTQYF
TRBV2 CASSAVSWDPGGEQFF
TRBV15 CATSRAPGGDSNTEAFF
TRBV6-1 CASSGFEKLFF
TRBV5-4 CASSFGVAGELFF
TRBV28 CASSLSQGGELFF
TRBV20-1 CSARRGAYNEQFF
TRBV5-1 CASSFTTGGEDTQYF
TRBV5-1 CASSLAGGDYNEQFF
TRBV3-1 CASSQGLGVEETQYF
TRBV5-1 CASSLEISGGPADTQYF
TRBV5-1 CASSLSLAASTDTQYF
TRBV7-2 CASSAGLASYEQYF
TRBV7-2 CASSLSSSTEAFF
TRBV24-1 CATARDTLNNEQFF
TRBV5-1 CASSLNRGLQETQYF
TRBV13 CASSSEAIYYTDTQYF
TRBV5-1 CASSGTGTSYEQYF
TRBV7-2 CASSSTQVIQYF
TRBV6-5 CASRAGQGTYEQYF
TRBV6-5 CASSYSGAGSISYTF
TRBV9 CASSEDPEYNEQFF
TRBV7-3 CASSLIGWADEQYF
TRBV23-1 CASSQGGVGNEQFF
TRBV18 CASSPGGFTEAFF
TRBV11-3 CASSGLGGELFF
TRBV5-1 CASSLGVESYNEQFF